These 26 T cell receptor beta chains originate from one sample sequenced in a study of blood T cell repertoires in COVID-19. The method was immunoSEQ multiplex PCR; TCRdb's version includes in-frame clones alone and lacks a portion of them. This table has 45,000 to 65,000 clones, 83% appearing once. Input material: peripheral blood. The receptors were gathered from a middle-aged man with acute or convalescent COVID-19.

The chain employs TRBV19 and TRBJ2-3; 10 bases align to TRBD1. Germline V gives CDR1 LNHDA, CDR2 SQIVND (reference sequence). With V trimmed by 3 bases and J by 11 bases, 14 bases remained unmatched. This CDR3 has 16 amino acids. The CDR3: CASSIGAGQGTYGQYF. CDR3 nucleotides: TGTGCCAGTAGTATCGGGGCGGGACAGGGGACCTACGGGCAGTATTTT.

This chain joins TRBV18 and TRBJ1-5, with D unclear. Trimming left V 0 bases short and J 3 bases short, with 9 bases between. The CDR3 totals 15 residues. Germline CDR1 and CDR2: KGHSH and LQKENI. CDR3 residues: CASSPPEGFNQPQHF. The CDR3 coding sequence is TGTGCCAGCTCACCACCGGAGGGTTTCAATCAGCCCCAGCATTTT.

The CDR3 is CASRGQGGYEQYV. The CDR3 DNA sequence: TGCGCCAGCAGAGGACAGGGGGGCTACGAGCAGTACGTC. V and J are TRBV10-2 and TRBJ2-7, with 10 bases matching TRBD1. With 6 bases clipped from V and 3 bases from J, the junction kept 2 bases outside the gene matches. The CDR3 is made up of 13 amino acids. The germline CDR1 and CDR2 sequences are WSHSY and SAAADI.

On this clone itself: Other DNA sequences in this specimen translate into the identical CDR3. V gene TRBV9 combines with J gene TRBJ2-1, with TRBD2 matching 10 bases. The germline CDR1 and CDR2 sequences are SGDLS and YYNGEE. CDR3 length equals 15 residues. V shed 1 base and J 7 bases; nucleotides not matched to a gene: 5. The CDR3 bases are TGTGCCAGCAGCGTAACTAGCGGGGTAGGAAATGAGCAGTTCTTC. Translating gives CASSVTSGVGNEQFF.

This clone has more than one count but fewer than ten. The chain combines TRBV19 with TRBJ1-3; D not certain. Trimming removed 2 bases at V and 0 bases at J, with 8 bases between. From germline, CDR1 is LNHDA and CDR2 SQIVND (reference sequence). This CDR3 has 15 residues. The CDR3 bases are TGTGCCAGTAGTATACGTCGGAGCTCTGGAAACACCATATATTTT. The encoded protein is CASSIRRSSGNTIYF.

The chain couples TRBV5-1 to TRBJ1-1, with D tentatively TRBD1 (5 bases). The CDR3 covers 16 residues. Germline CDR1 and CDR2: SGHRS and YFSETQ. Trimming shortened V by 0 bases and J by 1 base, and 13 bases separated the two germline ends. The CDR3 sequence is CASSLGPMDTNTEAFF. The DNA for the CDR3 is TGCGCCAGCAGCTTGGGACCCATGGACACGAACACTGAAGCTTTCTTT. Full variable domain (remainder filled in from reference TRBV5-1 and TRBJ1-1): KAGVTQTPRYLIKTRGQQVTLSCSPISGHRSVSWYQQTPGQGLQFLFEYFSETQRNKGNFPGRFSGRQFSNSRSEMNVSTLELGDSALYLCASSLGPMDTNTEAFFGQGTRLTVV.

The V gene is TRBV6-1, the J gene TRBJ1-1; possibly TRBD1 for D (6 bases). The CDR3 is made up of 14 amino acids. CDR1 is MNHNS, CDR2 SASEGT, per germline. Trimming cost V 2 bases and J 6 bases, with 13 bases left between them. The CDR3, as DNA: TGTGCCAGCAGTGAAAGGGGCAGGGGATCTGAAGCTTTCTTT. Translation: CASSERGRGSEAFF.

V and J are TRBV10-3 and TRBJ2-4; 8 nucleotides line up with TRBD1. V was clipped by 2 bases and J by 7 bases; unmatched bases: 7. The CDR3 loop spans 15 amino acids. CDR1 is ENHRY, CDR2 SYGVKD, per germline. This CDR3 is CAISETQGEGNIQYF. The CDR3 DNA follows: TGTGCCATCAGTGAGACACAGGGGGAAGGGAACATTCAGTACTTC.

This chain links TRBV4-1 with TRBJ2-5; D not certain. V lost 0 bases and J 5 bases, leaving 10 bases between the germline ends. The CDR3 runs 14 residues. The germline V gene encodes CDR1 MGHRA and CDR2 YSYEKL. As DNA, the CDR3 is TGCGCCAGCAGCCAAGACCAATCACGGGAGACCCAGTACTTC. It is translated as CASSQDQSRETQYF.

The CDR3 is CASSLTGGRGETQYF. For the CDR3, the DNA is TGTGCCAGCAGCTTAACAGGGGGCAGAGGGGAGACCCAGTACTTC. The gene calls are TRBV11-2 and TRBJ2-5; 9 bases match TRBD1. The CDR3 sequence is 15 residues long. Germline V lookup: CDR1 SGHAT, CDR2 FQNNGV. The V segment lost 2 bases and the J segment 5 bases; nucleotides outside the gene matches: 6.

The gene calls are TRBV30 and TRBJ2-7; D gene ambiguous. With 0 bases removed from V and 2 bases from J, the gap between germline ends came to 11 bases. The CDR3 covers 14 residues. Looked up from germline, CDR1 is GTSNPN and CDR2 is SVGIG (reference sequence). The DNA of the CDR3 is TGTGCCTGGAGTGTATCCCCTCTTACCTACGAGCAGTACTTC. Protein: CAWSVSPLTYEQYF.

This chain links TRBV7-2 with TRBJ2-2; unclear D gene. The CDR3 length is 13 residues. The germline V gene has CDR1 SGHTA and CDR2 FQGNSA. The V end lost 4 bases, the J end lost 6 bases, and 9 bases lay between the germline ends. The CDR3, as DNA: TGTGCCAGCAGCTGGAGAAGTGCCGGGGAGCTGTTTTTT. This gives the protein CASSWRSAGELFF.

This clone was observed a few times. The chain uses TRBV19 and TRBJ1-5, with D tentatively TRBD1 (6 bases). Trimming cost V 4 bases and J 1 base, with 11 bases left between them. The germline V gene has CDR1 LNHDA and CDR2 SQIVND (reference sequence). The CDR3 loop spans 15 amino acids. In nucleotides, the CDR3 is TGTGCCAGTAGTAACTGGGGGCAGAGCAATCAGCCCCAGCATTTT. It is translated as CASSNWGQSNQPQHF.

The rearrangement uses TRBV12-3 or TRBV12-4 and TRBJ1-1, with no clear D. This CDR3 comprises 13 residues. The germline V and J ends were trimmed by 3 bases and 4 bases, with 9 bases remaining between them. As DNA, the CDR3 is TGTGCCAGCAGTTTTGGGCGGGGCACTGAAGCTTTCTTT. Translation: CASSFGRGTEAFF.

The chain recombines TRBV12-3 or TRBV12-4 with TRBJ1-1; tentatively, D is TRBD1 (6 bases). The V end was cut by 5 bases, the J end by 7 bases, with 14 bases between. The CDR3 has 13 amino acids. CDR3 region: CASSQVQGGEAFF. Here the CDR3 DNA reads TGTGCCAGCAGTCAAGTACAGGGCGGTGAAGCTTTCTTT.

The rearrangement joins TRBV7-9 to TRBJ1-2, with 7 bases that match TRBD1. Germline values: CDR1 SEHNR, CDR2 FQNEAQ (reference sequence). The length of the CDR3 is 14 residues. After removal of 4 bases from V and 6 bases from J, the junction contained 8 bases not matched to a gene. CDR3 in DNA: TGTGCCAGCAGCTACCGACAGGGTCTCAATGGCTACACCTTC. Protein product: CASSYRQGLNGYTF.

The chain combines TRBV5-4 with TRBJ2-7; 10 bases are shared with TRBD1. The CDR3 is made up of 15 amino acids. The germline V gene has CDR1 SGHNT and CDR2 YYREEE (reference sequence). The trim removed 2 bases at V and 7 bases at J, leaving 9 bases unmatched. This chain's CDR3 is CASSFRDRGLCEQYV. As DNA, the CDR3 is TGTGCCAGCAGCTTTCGGGACAGGGGATTGTGTGAGCAGTACGTC.

The V call is TRBV27, the J call TRBJ2-7, with a possible D match to TRBD1 (5 bases). Trimming pared 6 bases from V and 3 bases from J, leaving 12 bases between. There are 13 residues in the CDR3. Germline V gene sequence: CDR1 MNHEY, CDR2 SMNVEV (reference sequence). The CDR3 loop reads CASSPNRLYEQYF. In nucleotides, the CDR3 is TGTGCCAGCAGCCCGAACAGGCTCTACGAGCAGTACTTC.

The chain couples TRBV7-9 to TRBJ2-5; 7 bases match TRBD2. This CDR3 comprises 15 residues. Germline V lookup: CDR1 SEHNR, CDR2 FQNEAQ (reference sequence). V was clipped by 3 bases and J by 4 bases; unmatched bases: 8. CDR3 sequence reads: CASSFYSGGPETQYF. The DNA of the CDR3 is TGTGCCAGCAGCTTTTATTCGGGAGGCCCAGAGACCCAGTACTTC.

The CDR3, as DNA: TGCGCCAGCAGCTTGGCGGGGGAGAATTCACCCCTCCACTTT. This sequence encodes CASSLAGENSPLHF. The chain carries TRBV5-1 and TRBJ1-6; D perhaps matches TRBD1 (5 bases). The CDR3 extends over 14 amino acids. CDR1 SGHRS and CDR2 YFSETQ come from the germline V gene. The V gene lost 0 bases and the J gene lost 7 bases, with 8 bases spanning the gap.

This chain uses TRBV5-1 with TRBJ1-3, with 7 bases aligning to TRBD1. Germline V CDR1 and CDR2: SGHRS, YFSETQ. Germline trimming cut 4 bases from V and 8 bases from J; bases unmatched to any gene: 3. The CDR3 extends over 12 amino acids. CDR3 protein: CASSPQGDTIYF. CDR3 nucleotide sequence: TGCGCCAGCAGCCCTCAGGGGGACACCATATATTTT.

The rearrangement uses TRBV7-2 and TRBJ1-4; a possible D gene is TRBD1 (5 bases). V was pared by 2 bases and J by 3 bases, with 7 bases between. The length of the CDR3 is 14 residues. CDR1 and CDR2 (germline): SGHTA, FQGNSA. The CDR3 DNA follows: TGTGCCAGCAGCTTAACAGGCTCTAATGAAAAACTGTTTTTT. Amino acid sequence: CASSLTGSNEKLFF.

The chain recombines TRBV21-1 with TRBJ1-1. TRBV21-1 constitutes a pseudogene. The CDR3 spans 13 residues. CDR3 residues: CASRESSNTEAFF. The CDR3 coding sequence is TGTGCCAGCCGAGAGAGTTCGAACACTGAAGCTTTCTTT.

The chain links TRBV2 to TRBJ1-5; 7 positions match TRBD1. Trimming took 6 bases from V and 0 from J; bases not matched to a gene: 8. The CDR3 extends over 16 amino acids. Germline CDR1 SNHLY, CDR2 FYNNEI. CDR3 sequence: CASRGGQAYSNQPQHF. The DNA of the CDR3 is TGTGCCAGCAGGGGCGGACAGGCCTATAGCAATCAGCCCCAGCATTTT.

This clone was detected a few times. The chain employs TRBV19 and TRBJ1-1; 10 bases map to TRBD1. The CDR3 contains 15 residues. Germline V gene sequence: CDR1 LNHDA, CDR2 SQIVND (reference sequence). With 10 bases clipped from V and 5 bases from J, the junction kept 13 bases outside the gene matches. CDR3 nucleotides: TGTGCCACAACCCCCTGGGGGACAGGGGAAACTGAAGCTTTCTTT. Its translation: CATTPWGTGETEAFF. The full variable domain, with the rest looked up from reference TRBV19 and TRBJ1-1, is DGGITQSPKYLFRKEGQNVTLSCEQNLNHDAMYWYRQDPGQGLRLIYYSQIVNDFQKGDIAEGYSVSREKKESFPLTVTSAQKNPTAFYLCATTPWGTGETEAFFGQGTRLTVV.

The CDR3 loop reads CASSTGTGEETQYF. CDR3 DNA: TGTGCCAGCAGTACCGGGACAGGGGAAGAGACCCAGTACTTC. V usage is TRBV6-5 and J usage is TRBJ2-5, with 10 positions matching TRBD1. The CDR3 loop spans 14 amino acids. The V segment lost 5 bases and the J segment 3 bases; nucleotides outside the gene matches: 3. The germline CDR1 and CDR2 sequences are MNHEY and SVGAGI.